This T cell receptor beta chain stems from a study of T-cell reconstitution after alpha-beta-depleted transplantation in children (dated by TCRdb to between 2015 and 2016). In terms of the full investigation: Using TCR repertoire profiling, the study followed T-cell immune reconstitution in a quantitative way in children after TCRalphabeta/CD19-depleted allogeneic hematopoietic cell transplantation. The research as a whole found: The apparently early alphabetaT-cell count recovery about two months after transplant was reportedly dependent on only several hundred rapidly expanded clones derived from non-depleted graft cells. Over subsequent months, a decline in hyperexpanded clone frequencies was noted, and after one year, T-cell counts and TCRbeta diversity were mostly ascribed to newly produced T cells. In some patients, the high TCRbeta diversity seen at day 60 was put down to recipient T cells and intrathymic progenitors that had survived conditioning.

This clonotype was seen a few times. Its antigen is unknown. No much larger clone exists at a distance of one base, and base qualities are not known. The method was PCR. Sequencing was carried out with an Illumina HiSeq 2500. Molecular barcoding was employed in the preparation of TCR libraries, with unique molecular identifiers being used to normalize TCRbeta repertoire quantification. TCRdb trimmed public reads at Q25 via fastp, called clones via MiXCR and kept in-frame beta chains. Each record represents a unique CDR3 protein, reported with the most common genes and DNA among its rows. The sample has 700,000 to 850,000 distinct CDR3 sequences on record, roughly 16% of them singletons. In total, the top ten clones hold just under 5% of the sample. The meaning of the sample's treatment or condition label: allogeneic hematopoietic cell transplantation with graft depleted of TCRalphabeta T cells and CD19 B cells. Transplant recipients were children who received TCRalphabeta/CD19-depleted allogeneic hematopoietic cell grafts.

Inclusive of the bounding cysteine and phenylalanine, the CDR3 is 15 residues long. This entry keeps only the CDR3 DNA: 45 bases, framed from base 1. The junction carries 20 bases between V and J, which are trimmed by 4 bases and 6 bases respectively. The germline V gene yields SGDLS for CDR1 and YYNGEE for CDR2. The sequencing used PBMCs, mostly from graft donor cells, collected 360 days after TCRalphabeta/CD19-depleted stem cell transplant. The rearrangement joined TRBV9 to TRBJ2-7; the D gene cannot be named for sure. This clonotype originated in a male patient younger than 18 who had a stem cell transplant for acute lymphoblastic leukemia, so the T cells may come from the graft donor. The nucleotides read TGTGCCAGCAGCCCCGGCTCCCCTTTGGGTCTCGAGCAGTACTTC. Its protein is CASSPGSPLGLEQYF.